This TCR beta chain was profiled in a study of T cells in localized non-small cell lung cancer. Comments on this clone: The antigen remains undetermined.

The CDR3 is made up of 11 amino acids. Germline CDR1 reads SGHTA; CDR2 reads FQGNSA. The V end lost 6 bases, the J end lost 8 bases, and 8 bases lay between the germline ends. Clones were read by immunoSEQ multiplex PCR, and TCRdb kept only the in-frame ones, dropping some. The top ten hold approximately 10% of the sample, which has tens of thousands of clones, approximately 90% seen once. Study findings and constraints: In uninvolved adjacent lung, T cell clonality reached its highest value, exceeding tumor. Longer overall survival was associated with a higher density of T cells in the blood. Without multi-region sequencing, intratumor heterogeneity could not be excluded. Out of the top 100 tumor clones, a median roughly 50 were seen in adjacent lung.

The origin of this receptor is a female donor aged 60 or older with stage II lung adenocarcinoma. The sequenced sample was peripheral blood mononuclear cells, obtained before any cancer treatment. The chain recombines TRBV7-2 with TRBJ2-1; no clear D gene. DNA of the CDR3: TGTGCCAGCAGTCTTTGGGATGAGCAGTTCTTC. Translating it yields CASSLWDEQFF.